The clone carrying this T cell receptor beta chain has ten or more counts. Antigen: not known. The sorting of naive CD8 T cells used the CD8+CD4-CCR7+CD45RA+ phenotype. The CDR3 sequence is 14 residues long. Germline values: CDR1 LGHNA, CDR2 YNFKEQ. V dropped 3 bases and J dropped 2 bases, with 10 bases sitting between them. From the PCR reads, TCRdb called clonotypes with MiXCR, one entry per CDR3 protein. The sample includes approximately 40,000 distinct CDR3 sequences, around 18% of them seen just once. This entry is derived from a study of molecular identifiers for immune sequencing clone quantification. Study-wide results and limits: Barcode collisions between identical TCR molecules could shrink estimates of highly expanded clone sizes. Over 99% of effector molecules, but under 1% in naive cells, were held by clones with more than 20 RNA copies.

The sequence came from a human donor in good health. Some libraries in this study had Jurkat cell RNA spiked in. Input material: naive CD8+ T cells from blood, with Jurkat cell RNA spiked in. Subset in this sample: FACS-sorted CD8+CD4-CCR7+CD45RA+ naive T cells. V gene TRBV4-2 combines with J gene TRBJ1-1, with D uncertain. This CDR3 reads CASSHPGSNTEAFF. In DNA, the CDR3 is TGTGCCAGCAGCCACCCGGGATCCAACACTGAAGCTTTCTTT.